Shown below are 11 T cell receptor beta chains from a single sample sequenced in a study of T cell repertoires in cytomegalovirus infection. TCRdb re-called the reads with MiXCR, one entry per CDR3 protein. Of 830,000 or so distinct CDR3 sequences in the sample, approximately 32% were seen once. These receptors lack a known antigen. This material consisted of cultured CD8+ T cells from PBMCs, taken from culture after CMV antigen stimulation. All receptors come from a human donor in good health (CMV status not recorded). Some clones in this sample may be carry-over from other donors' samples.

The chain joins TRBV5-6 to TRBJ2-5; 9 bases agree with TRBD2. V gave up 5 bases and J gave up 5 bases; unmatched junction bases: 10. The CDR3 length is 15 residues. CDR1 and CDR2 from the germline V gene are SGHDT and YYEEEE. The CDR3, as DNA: TGTGCCAGCAGGGCGGGGGGGCCTTTGTCTGAGACCCAGTACTTC. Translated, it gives CASRAGGPLSETQYF.

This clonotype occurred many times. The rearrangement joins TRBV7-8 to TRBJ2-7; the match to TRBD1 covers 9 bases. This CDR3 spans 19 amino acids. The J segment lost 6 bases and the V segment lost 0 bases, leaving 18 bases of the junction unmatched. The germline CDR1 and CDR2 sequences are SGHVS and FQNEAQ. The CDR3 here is CASSLAQYLPRTGDCEQYF. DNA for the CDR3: TGTGCCAGCAGCTTAGCGCAATACCTACCTCGGACAGGGGACTGCGAGCAGTACTTC.

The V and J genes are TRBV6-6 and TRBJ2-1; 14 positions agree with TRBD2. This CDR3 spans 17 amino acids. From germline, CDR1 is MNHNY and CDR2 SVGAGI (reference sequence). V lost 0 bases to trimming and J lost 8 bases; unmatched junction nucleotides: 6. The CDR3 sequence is CASSYSTSGGDRHEQFF. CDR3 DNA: TGTGCCAGCAGTTACTCGACTAGCGGGGGGGACAGGCATGAGCAGTTCTTC.

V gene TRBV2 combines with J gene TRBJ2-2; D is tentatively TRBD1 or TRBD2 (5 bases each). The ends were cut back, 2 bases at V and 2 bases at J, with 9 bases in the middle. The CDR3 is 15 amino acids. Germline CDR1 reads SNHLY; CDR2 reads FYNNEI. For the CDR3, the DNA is TGTGCCAGCAGTGAACCGGGACCAAACACCGGGGAGCTGTTTTTT. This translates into CASSEPGPNTGELFF.

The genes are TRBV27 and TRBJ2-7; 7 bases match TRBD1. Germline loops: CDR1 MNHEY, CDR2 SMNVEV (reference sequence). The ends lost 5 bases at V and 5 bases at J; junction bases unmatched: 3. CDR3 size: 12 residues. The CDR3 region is CASSIQGNEQYF. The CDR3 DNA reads TGTGCCAGCAGTATACAGGGGAACGAGCAGTACTTC.

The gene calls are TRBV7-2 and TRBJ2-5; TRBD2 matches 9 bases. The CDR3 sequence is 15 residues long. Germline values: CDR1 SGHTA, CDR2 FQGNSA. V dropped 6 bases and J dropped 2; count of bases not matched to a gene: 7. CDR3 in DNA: TGTGCCAGCAGGGTAGCGGGGGAGGGTCAAGAGACCCAGTACTTC. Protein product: CASRVAGEGQETQYF.

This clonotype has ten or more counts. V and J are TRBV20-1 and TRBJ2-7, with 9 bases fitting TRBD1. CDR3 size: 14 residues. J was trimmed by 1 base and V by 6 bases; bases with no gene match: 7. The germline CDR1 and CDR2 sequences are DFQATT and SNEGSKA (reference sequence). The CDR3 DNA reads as TGCAGTGCGTTGGACAGGGGAGATTCCTACGAGCAGTACGTC. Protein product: CSALDRGDSYEQYV.

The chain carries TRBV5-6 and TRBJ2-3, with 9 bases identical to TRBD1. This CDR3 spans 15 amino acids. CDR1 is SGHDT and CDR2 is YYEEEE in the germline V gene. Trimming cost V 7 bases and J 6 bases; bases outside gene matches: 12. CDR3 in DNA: TGTGCCAGCGGCGCCCGGGACAGGGACAGGGATACGCAGTATTTT. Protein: CASGARDRDRDTQYF.

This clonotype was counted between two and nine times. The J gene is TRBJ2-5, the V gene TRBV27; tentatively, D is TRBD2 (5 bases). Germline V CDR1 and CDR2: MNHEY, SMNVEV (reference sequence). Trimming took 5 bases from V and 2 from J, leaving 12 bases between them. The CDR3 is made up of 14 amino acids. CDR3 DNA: TGTGCCAGCAGTACGGACTTACTTCAAGAGACCCAGTACTTC. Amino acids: CASSTDLLQETQYF.

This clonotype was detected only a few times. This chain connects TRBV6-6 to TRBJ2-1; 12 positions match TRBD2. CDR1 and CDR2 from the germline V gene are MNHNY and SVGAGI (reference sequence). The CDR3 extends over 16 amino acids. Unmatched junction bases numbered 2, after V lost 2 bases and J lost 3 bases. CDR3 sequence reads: CASSYLAGGHYNEQFF. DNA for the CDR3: TGTGCCAGCAGTTACCTAGCGGGGGGGCACTACAATGAGCAGTTCTTC.

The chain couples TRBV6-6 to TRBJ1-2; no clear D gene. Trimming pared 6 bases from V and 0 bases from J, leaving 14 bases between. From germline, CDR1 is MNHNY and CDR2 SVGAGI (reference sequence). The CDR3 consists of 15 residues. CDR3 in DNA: TGTGCCAGCAGCCGAAGTCAGGTAGCTAACTATGGCTACACCTTC. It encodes CASSRSQVANYGYTF.